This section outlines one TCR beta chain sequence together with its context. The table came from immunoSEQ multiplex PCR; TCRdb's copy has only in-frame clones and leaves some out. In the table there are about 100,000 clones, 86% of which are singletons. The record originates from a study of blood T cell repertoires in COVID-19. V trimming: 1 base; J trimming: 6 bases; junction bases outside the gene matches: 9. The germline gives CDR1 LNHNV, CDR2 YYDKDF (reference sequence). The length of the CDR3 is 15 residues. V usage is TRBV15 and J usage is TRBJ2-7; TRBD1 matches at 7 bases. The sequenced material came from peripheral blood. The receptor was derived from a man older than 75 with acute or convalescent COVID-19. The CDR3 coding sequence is TGTGCCACCAGCAGAGCGAGGGCAGGGGGAAGCGAGCAGTACTTC. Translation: CATSRARAGGSEQYF.